This TCR beta chain was sequenced for a study of OX40 agonist ivuxolimab in advanced cancers. Looking at the study overall: Clinicians treated patients with ivuxolimab, an agonistic anti-OX40 (CD134) antibody.

Overall study findings and caveats: What antigens the expanded peripheral T cells recognized was never established.

For this clone: What it recognizes is unknown.

Per the germline V gene, CDR1 is SGDLS and CDR2 is YYNGEE. This CDR3 has 15 amino acids. V gave up 0 bases and J gave up 2 bases, with 9 bases separating them. TCRdb keeps only in-frame clones here, not all; method: immunoSEQ multiplex PCR. The table lists 41,000 or so clones, more than 75% of them singletons. This sequence was found in an adult with an advanced solid tumor such as melanoma, head and neck, liver or kidney cancer. Sequences were derived from CD4+ or CD8+ T cells sorted from blood, sampled in a trial of the OX40 agonist ivuxolimab. V and J are TRBV9 and TRBJ1-3; D unresolved. CDR3 sequence: CASSVAEAPGNTIYF. The CDR3, as DNA: TGTGCCAGCAGCGTAGCGGAGGCGCCTGGAAACACCATATATTTT.